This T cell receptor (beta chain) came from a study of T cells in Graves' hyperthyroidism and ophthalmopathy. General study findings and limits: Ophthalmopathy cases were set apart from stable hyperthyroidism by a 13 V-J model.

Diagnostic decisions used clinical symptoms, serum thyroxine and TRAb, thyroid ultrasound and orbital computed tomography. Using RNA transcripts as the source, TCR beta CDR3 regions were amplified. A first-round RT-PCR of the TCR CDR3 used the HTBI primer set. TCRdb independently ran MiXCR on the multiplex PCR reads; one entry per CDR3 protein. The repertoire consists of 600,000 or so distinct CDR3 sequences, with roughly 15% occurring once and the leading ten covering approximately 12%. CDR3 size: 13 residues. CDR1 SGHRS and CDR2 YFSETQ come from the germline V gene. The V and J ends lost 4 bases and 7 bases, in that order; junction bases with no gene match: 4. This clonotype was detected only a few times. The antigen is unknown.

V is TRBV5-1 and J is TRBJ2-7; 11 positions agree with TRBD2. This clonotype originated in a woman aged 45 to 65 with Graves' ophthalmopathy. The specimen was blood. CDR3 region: CASSELAGVEQYF. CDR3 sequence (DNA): TGCGCCAGCAGCGAACTAGCGGGAGTTGAGCAGTACTTC.